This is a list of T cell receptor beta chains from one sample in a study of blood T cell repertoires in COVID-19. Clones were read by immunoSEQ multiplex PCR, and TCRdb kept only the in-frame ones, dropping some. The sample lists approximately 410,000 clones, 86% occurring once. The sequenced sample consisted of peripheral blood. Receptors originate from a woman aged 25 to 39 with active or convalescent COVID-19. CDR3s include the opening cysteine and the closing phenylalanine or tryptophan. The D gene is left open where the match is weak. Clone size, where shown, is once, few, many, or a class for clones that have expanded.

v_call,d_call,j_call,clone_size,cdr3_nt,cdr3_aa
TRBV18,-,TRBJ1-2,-,TGTGCCAGCTCACCAGGGCAGAACTATGGCTACACCTTC,CASSPGQNYGYTF
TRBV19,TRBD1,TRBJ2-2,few,TGTGCCAGTAGTAATCCCGGGACAGGGGTCACCGGGGAGCTGTTTTTT,CASSNPGTGVTGELFF
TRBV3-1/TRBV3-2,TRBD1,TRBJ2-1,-,TGTGCCAGCAGCCAAGCGTGGGACAGCAATGAGCAGTTCTTC,CASSQAWDSNEQFF
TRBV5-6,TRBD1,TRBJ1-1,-,TGTGCCAGCAGCTTACCGGTTCGGGACAGTCAGAACACTGAAGCTTTCTTT,CASSLPVRDSQNTEAFF
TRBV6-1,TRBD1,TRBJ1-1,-,TGTGCCAGCAGTGAATATCTTAGTGGGACAGCTGACACTGAAGCTTTCTTT,CASSEYLSGTADTEAFF
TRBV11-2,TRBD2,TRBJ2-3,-,TGTGCCAGCAGCTTAGATGTATTTGGGGGAGGGCCCGGCACAGATACGCAGTATTTT,CASSLDVFGGGPGTDTQYF
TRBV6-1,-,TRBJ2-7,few,TGTGCCAGCAGCGGAGAGAGCTCCTACGAGCAGTACTTC,CASSGESSYEQYF
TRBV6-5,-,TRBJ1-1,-,TGTGCCAGCAGGCAAACAGCGAACACTGAAGCTTTCTTT,CASRQTANTEAFF
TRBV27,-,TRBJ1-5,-,TGTGCCAGCAGTCAGGGCCTTAATCAGCCCCAGCATTTT,CASSQGLNQPQHF
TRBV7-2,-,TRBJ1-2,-,TGTGCCAGCAGCTTCGGGATCTATGGCTACACCTTC,CASSFGIYGYTF
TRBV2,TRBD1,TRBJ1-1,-,TGTGCCAGCAGTGTAGACAGGGGGTTGAACACTGAAGCTTTCTTT,CASSVDRGLNTEAFF
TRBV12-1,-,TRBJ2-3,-,TGTGCCAGCAGCACCTTGACTAGCTGTGAGGCAGATACGCAGTATTTT,CASSTLTSCEADTQYF
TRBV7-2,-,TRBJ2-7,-,TGTGCCAGCAGCTTAACGGGCCGGGGCGAGCAGTACTTC,CASSLTGRGEQYF
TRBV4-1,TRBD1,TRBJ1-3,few,TGCGCCAGCAGCCAGTGGGGACAGTCGAGCCGTGGAAACACCATATATTTT,CASSQWGQSSRGNTIYF
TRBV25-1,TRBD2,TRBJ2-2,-,TGTGCCAGCAGTGATGAGCTAGCGGGCACCGGGGAGCTGTTTTTT,CASSDELAGTGELFF
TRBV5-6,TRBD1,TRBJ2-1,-,TGTGCCAGCAGAAGGACAGGGGGCAGCGATGAGCAGTTCTTC,CASRRTGGSDEQFF
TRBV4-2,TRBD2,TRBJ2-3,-,TGTGCCAGCAGCCAAGAGACTAGCGGGGTTAGCACAGATACGCAGTATTTT,CASSQETSGVSTDTQYF
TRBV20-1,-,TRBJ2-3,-,TGCAGTTATACATCAGATACGCAGTATTTT,CSYTSDTQYF
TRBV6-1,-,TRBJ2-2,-,TGTGCCAGCAGTGAACACCGATCCGACCAGGGCTGGACCGGGGAGCTGTTTTTT,CASSEHRSDQGWTGELFF
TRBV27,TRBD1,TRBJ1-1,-,TGTGCCAGCAGTACACAACTGACAGGGAATGTCAAGCAAGTGGACACTGAAGCTTTCTTT,CASSTQLTGNVKQVDTEAFF
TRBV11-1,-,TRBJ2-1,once,TGTGCCAGCAGCTTAGCAGGGGCGGCAAATGAGCAGTTCTTC,CASSLAGAANEQFF
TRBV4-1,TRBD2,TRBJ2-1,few,TGCGCCAGCAGCCTAACCGGACTAGCGGATACGTACAATGAGCAGTTCTTC,CASSLTGLADTYNEQFF
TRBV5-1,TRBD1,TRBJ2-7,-,TGCGCCAGCAGGGGACAGGGGGAGAACGAGCAGTACTTC,CASRGQGENEQYF
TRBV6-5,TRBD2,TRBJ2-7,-,TGTGCCAGCAGACGAGAGCTAGCGGGGACCTACGAGCAGTACTTC,CASRRELAGTYEQYF
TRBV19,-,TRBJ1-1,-,TGTGCCAGTAGTATTGGGAGGGGCTTGACTGAAGCTTTCTTT,CASSIGRGLTEAFF
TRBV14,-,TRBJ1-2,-,TGTGCCAGCAGCCAAGCCAACTCCGTGGGCTACACCTTC,CASSQANSVGYTF
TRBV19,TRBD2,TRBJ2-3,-,TGTGCCAGTAGTTCTCTCCGGGGGGTACTCACAGATACGCAGTATTTT,CASSSLRGVLTDTQYF
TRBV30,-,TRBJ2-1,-,TGTGCCTGGAGCCAAAAGCGGTCTAGCGACCATCTGGAAGTTCCGTTCTTC,CAWSQKRSSDHLEVPFF
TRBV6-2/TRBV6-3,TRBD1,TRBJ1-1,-,TGTGCCAGCAGTGGAACAGGGGCCACTGAAGCTTTCTTT,CASSGTGATEAFF
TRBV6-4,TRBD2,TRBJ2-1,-,TGTGCCAGCAGTGACGAGCCCCGGACTAGCGGGACCAATGAGCAGTTCTTC,CASSDEPRTSGTNEQFF
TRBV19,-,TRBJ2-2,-,TGTGCCAGTACCATCACCGGTGGGAACACCGGGGAGCTGTTTTTT,CASTITGGNTGELFF
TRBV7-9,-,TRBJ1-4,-,TGTGCCAGCCACTTCGCCGCGGGAGAACTTAATGAAAAACTGTTTTTT,CASHFAAGELNEKLFF
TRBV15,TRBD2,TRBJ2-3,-,TGTGCCACCAGCACCACTAGCGGGAGGGCCTTCACAGATACGCAGTATTTT,CATSTTSGRAFTDTQYF
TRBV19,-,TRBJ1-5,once,TGTGCCAGTAGTATATTAGGGGCAGGGAGCAATCAGCCCCAGCATTTT,CASSILGAGSNQPQHF
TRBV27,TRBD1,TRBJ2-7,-,TGTGCCAGCAGATCCCCCGGGACAGGGGTCTACGAGCAGTACTTC,CASRSPGTGVYEQYF
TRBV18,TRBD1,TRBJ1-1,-,TGTGCCAGCTCACCACCGGCAGGGGGCTTAACTGAAGCTTTCTTT,CASSPPAGGLTEAFF
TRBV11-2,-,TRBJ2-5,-,TGTGCCAGCAGCGACGGACTATTTCAAGAGACCCAGTACTTC,CASSDGLFQETQYF
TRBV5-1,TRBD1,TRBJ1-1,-,TGCGCCAGCAGCTTGATGGTAGGGGGCGCCGACACTGAAGCTTTCTTT,CASSLMVGGADTEAFF
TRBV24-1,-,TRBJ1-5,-,TGTGCCACCAGTGATTTGCACAACAATCAGCCCCAGCATTTT,CATSDLHNNQPQHF
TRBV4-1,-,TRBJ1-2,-,TGCGCCAGCAGCCAAGATCACAGCTATGGCTACACCTTC,CASSQDHSYGYTF
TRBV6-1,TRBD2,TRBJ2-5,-,TGTGCCAGCAGTGAATCCCGGCCTAGCGGGACCCAGTACTTC,CASSESRPSGTQYF
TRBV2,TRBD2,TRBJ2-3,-,TGTGCCAGCAGTGCGCGGGAGGGAAATACGCAGTATTTT,CASSAREGNTQYF
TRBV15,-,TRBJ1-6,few,TGTGCCACCAGCAGAGAGCGGTCCGTCTCACCCCTCCACTTT,CATSRERSVSPLHF
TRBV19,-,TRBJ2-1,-,TGTGCCAGTAGTGGACAGCCTTCGTACAATGAGCAGTTCTTC,CASSGQPSYNEQFF
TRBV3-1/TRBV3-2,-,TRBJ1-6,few,TGTGCCAGCAGCCAAGCGGGGGGGGCAACTTCACCCCTCCACTTT,CASSQAGGATSPLHF
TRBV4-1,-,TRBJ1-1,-,TGCGCCAGCAGCCTCCCAGGGGACACTGAAGCTTTCTTT,CASSLPGDTEAFF
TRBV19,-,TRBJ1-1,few,TGTGCCAGTCGCGGGGAGAGCGCAGCGAACACTGAAGCTTTCTTT,CASRGESAANTEAFF
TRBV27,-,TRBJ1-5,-,TGTGCCAGCAGTTTAGACCGGGAACACAATCAGCCCCAGCATTTT,CASSLDREHNQPQHF
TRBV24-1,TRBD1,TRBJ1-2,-,TGTGCCACCAGTGATTACAGGGGCTATGGCTACACCTTC,CATSDYRGYGYTF
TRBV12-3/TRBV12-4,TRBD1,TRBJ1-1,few,TGTGCCAGTGACAGGGGAATGAACACTGAAGCTTTCTTT,CASDRGMNTEAFF
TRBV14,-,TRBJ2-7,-,TGTGCCAGCAGCCAAGCTAGCAGCTACGAGCAGTACTTC,CASSQASSYEQYF
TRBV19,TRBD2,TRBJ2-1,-,TGTGCCAGTAGTACCAGGACTAGCGGAAGATCCTACAATGAGCAGTTCTTC,CASSTRTSGRSYNEQFF
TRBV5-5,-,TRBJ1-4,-,TGTGCCAGCAGCTTGACCGGGTCTACTGAAAAACTGTTTTTT,CASSLTGSTEKLFF
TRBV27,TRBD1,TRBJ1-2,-,TGTGCCACCAGGACAGGGGTTTACGGCTACACCTTC,CATRTGVYGYTF
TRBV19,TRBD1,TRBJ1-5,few,TGTGCCAGTAGTTTGGGACAGGGCCTGGAGCAGCCCCAGCATTTT,CASSLGQGLEQPQHF